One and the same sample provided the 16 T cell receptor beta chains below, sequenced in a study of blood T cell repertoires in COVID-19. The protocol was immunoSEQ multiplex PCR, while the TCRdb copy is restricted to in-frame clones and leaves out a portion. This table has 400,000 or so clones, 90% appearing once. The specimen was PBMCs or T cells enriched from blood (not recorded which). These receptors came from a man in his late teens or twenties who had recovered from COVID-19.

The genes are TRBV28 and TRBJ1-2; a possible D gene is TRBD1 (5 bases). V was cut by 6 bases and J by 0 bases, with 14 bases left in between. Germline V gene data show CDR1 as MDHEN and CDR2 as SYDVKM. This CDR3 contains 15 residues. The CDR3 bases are TGTGCCAGCAGGGGAACAGGAACCGCTAACTATGGCTACACCTTC. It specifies CASRGTGTANYGYTF.

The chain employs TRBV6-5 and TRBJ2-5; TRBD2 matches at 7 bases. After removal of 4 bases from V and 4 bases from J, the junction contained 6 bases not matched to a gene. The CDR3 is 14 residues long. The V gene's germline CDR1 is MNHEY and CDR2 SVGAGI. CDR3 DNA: TGTGCCAGCAGTTCCGGACTAGTTACAGAGACCCAGTACTTC. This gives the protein CASSSGLVTETQYF.

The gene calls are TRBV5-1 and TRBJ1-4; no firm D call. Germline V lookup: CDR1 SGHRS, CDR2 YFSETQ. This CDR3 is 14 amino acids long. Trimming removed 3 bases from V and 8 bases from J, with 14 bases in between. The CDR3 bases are TGCGCCAGCAGCTCAGATGGAGCGGGCGAAAAACTGTTTTTT. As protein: CASSSDGAGEKLFF.

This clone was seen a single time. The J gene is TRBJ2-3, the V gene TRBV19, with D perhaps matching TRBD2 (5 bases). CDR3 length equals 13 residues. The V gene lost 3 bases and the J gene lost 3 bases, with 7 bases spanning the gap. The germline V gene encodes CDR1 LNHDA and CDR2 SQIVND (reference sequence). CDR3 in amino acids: CASSMTGTDTQYF. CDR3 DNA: TGTGCCAGTAGTATGACGGGGACAGATACGCAGTATTTT.

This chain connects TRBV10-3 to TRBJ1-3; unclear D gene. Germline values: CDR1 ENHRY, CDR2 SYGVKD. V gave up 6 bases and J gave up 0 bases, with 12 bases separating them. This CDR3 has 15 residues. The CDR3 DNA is TGTGCCATCAGCACCGACGGACTCTCTGGAAACACCATATATTTT. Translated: CAISTDGLSGNTIYF.

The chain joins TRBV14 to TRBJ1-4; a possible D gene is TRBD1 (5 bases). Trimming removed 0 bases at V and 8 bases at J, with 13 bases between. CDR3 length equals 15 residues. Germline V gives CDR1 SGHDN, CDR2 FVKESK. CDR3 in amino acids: CASSQETGRLEKLFF. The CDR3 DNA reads TGTGCCAGCAGCCAAGAAACAGGAAGGTTAGAAAAACTGTTTTTT.

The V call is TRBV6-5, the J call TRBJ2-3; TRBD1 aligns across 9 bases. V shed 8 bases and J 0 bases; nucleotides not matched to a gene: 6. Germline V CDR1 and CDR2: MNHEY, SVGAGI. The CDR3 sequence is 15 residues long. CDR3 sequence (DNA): TGTGCCAGCCAAACCGGGACAGGGAGCACAGATACGCAGTATTTT. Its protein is CASQTGTGSTDTQYF.

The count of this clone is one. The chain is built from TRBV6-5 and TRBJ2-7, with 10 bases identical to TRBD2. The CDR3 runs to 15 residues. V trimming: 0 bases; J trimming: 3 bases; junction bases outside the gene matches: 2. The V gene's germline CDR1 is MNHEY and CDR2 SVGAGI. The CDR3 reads CASSYSTSGIYEQYF. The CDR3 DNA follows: TGTGCCAGCAGTTACTCCACTAGCGGGATCTACGAGCAGTACTTC.

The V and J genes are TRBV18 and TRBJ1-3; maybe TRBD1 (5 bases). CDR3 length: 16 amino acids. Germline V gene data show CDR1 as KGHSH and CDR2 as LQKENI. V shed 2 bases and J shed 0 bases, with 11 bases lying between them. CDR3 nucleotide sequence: TGTGCCAGCTCACCAACAGGACCGATCTCTGGAAACACCATATATTTT. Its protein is CASSPTGPISGNTIYF.

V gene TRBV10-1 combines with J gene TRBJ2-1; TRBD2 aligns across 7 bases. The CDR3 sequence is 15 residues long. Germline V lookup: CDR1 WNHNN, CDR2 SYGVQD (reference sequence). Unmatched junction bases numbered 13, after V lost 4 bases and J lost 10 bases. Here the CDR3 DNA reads TGCGCCAGCAGTGGGACCGGGAGGAAAATCGAGGAGCAGTTCTTC. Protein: CASSGTGRKIEEQFF.

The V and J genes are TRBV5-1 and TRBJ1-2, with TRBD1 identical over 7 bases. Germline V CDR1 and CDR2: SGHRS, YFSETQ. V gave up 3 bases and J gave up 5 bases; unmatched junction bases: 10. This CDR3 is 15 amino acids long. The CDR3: CASSYAKTGSYGYTF. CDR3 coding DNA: TGCGCCAGCAGCTATGCAAAGACAGGGAGTTATGGCTACACCTTC.

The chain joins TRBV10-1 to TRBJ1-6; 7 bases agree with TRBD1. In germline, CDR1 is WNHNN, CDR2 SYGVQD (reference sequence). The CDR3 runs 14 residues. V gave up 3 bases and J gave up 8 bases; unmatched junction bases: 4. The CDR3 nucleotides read TGCGCCAGCAGTGAAGACAGGGCCTATTCACCCCTCCACTTT. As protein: CASSEDRAYSPLHF.

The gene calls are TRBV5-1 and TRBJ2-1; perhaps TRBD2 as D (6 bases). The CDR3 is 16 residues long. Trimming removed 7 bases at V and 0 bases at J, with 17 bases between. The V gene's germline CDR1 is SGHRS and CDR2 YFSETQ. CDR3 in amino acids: CASLRNPSVSYNEQFF. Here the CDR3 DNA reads TGCGCCAGCCTCCGGAACCCTAGCGTCTCCTACAATGAGCAGTTCTTC.

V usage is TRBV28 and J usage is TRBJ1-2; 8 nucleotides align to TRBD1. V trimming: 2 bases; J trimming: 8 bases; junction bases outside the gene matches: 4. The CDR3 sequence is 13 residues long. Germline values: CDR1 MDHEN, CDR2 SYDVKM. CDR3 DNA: TGTGCCAGCAGTTTAATCAGGGGGCAGGGCTACACCTTC. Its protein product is CASSLIRGQGYTF.

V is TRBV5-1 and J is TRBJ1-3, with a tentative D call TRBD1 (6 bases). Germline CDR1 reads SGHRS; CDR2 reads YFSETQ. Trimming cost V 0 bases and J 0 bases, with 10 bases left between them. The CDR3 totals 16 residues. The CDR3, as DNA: TGCGCCAGCAGCTTGGGGGGACAAATCTCTGGAAACACCATATATTTT. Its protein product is CASSLGGQISGNTIYF. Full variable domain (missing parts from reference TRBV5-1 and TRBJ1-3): KAGVTQTPRYLIKTRGQQVTLSCSPISGHRSVSWYQQTPGQGLQFLFEYFSETQRNKGNFPGRFSGRQFSNSRSEMNVSTLELGDSALYLCASSLGGQISGNTIYFGEGSWLTVV.

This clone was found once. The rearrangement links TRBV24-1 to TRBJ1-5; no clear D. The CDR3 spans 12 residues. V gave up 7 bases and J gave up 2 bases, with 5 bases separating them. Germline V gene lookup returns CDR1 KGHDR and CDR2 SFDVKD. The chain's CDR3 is CATSGGNQPQHF. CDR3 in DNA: TGTGCCACCAGCGGGGGCAATCAGCCCCAGCATTTT.